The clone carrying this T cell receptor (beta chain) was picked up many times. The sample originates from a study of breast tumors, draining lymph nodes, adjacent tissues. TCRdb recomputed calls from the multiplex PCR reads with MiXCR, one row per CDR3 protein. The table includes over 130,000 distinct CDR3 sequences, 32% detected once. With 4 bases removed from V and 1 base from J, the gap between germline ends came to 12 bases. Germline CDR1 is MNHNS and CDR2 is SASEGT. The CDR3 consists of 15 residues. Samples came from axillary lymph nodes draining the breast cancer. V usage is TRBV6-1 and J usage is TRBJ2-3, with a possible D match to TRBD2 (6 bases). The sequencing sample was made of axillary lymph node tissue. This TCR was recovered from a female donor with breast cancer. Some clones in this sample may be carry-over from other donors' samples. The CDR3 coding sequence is TGTGCCAGCAGTGTAATGGGGGGTGGCACAGATACGCAGTATTTT. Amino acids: CASSVMGGGTDTQYF.